These 32 T cell receptor beta chains were sequenced from one sample in a study of naive and memory T cell subsets. The beta constant-region primer was an equimolar mix of two oligonucleotides covering TRBC1 and TRBC2. The ligated cDNA underwent four PCR rounds using SP2 and nested alpha and beta constant-region primers. TCRdb fed the UMI-ligation and nested PCR reads into MiXCR, producing one record per CDR3 protein. The table includes about 150,000 distinct CDR3 sequences, roughly 22% detected once. Study-wide points: Possibly reflecting memory cells re-expressing CD45RA, a few larger clonotypes occurred in naive repertoires, especially CD8.

No antigen is known for these receptors. Sequencing was performed on naive CD4+ T cells from blood. These receptors were collected from a human donor in good health.

This clonotype turned up a few times. CDR3 sequence: CASSKTGVEQYF. The DNA of the CDR3 is TGTGCCAGCAGTAAAACAGGGGTGGAGCAGTACTTC. This chain joins TRBV6-5 and TRBJ2-7; TRBD1 matches 7 bases. This CDR3 has 12 residues. Germline CDR1 is MNHEY and CDR2 is SVGAGI. V lost 5 bases to trimming and J lost 7 bases; unmatched junction nucleotides: 5.

The V gene is TRBV6-5, the J gene TRBJ2-7; D possibly corresponds to TRBD2 (6 bases). The CDR3 extends over 16 amino acids. Germline V CDR1 and CDR2: MNHEY, SVGAGI. V was shortened by 0 bases and J by 5 bases, with 17 bases between the two germline ends. As DNA, the CDR3 is TGTGCCAGCAGTTACTCTCCCGGGACTCCCGGGAACGAGCAGTACTTC. This codes for CASSYSPGTPGNEQYF.

This clonotype was recorded a few times. The chain combines TRBV6-1 with TRBJ1-6; 9 nucleotides align to TRBD1. Per germline, CDR1 MNHNS and CDR2 SASEGT. The V segment lost 2 bases and the J segment 9 bases; nucleotides outside the gene matches: 5. This CDR3 is built from 15 residues. CDR3: CASSERQGVGSPLHF. The CDR3 DNA is TGTGCCAGCAGTGAACGACAGGGGGTAGGTTCACCCCTCCACTTT.

The rearrangement links TRBV9 to TRBJ1-2; D possibly corresponds to TRBD1 (5 bases). In germline, CDR1 is SGDLS, CDR2 YYNGEE. The V gene lost 4 bases and the J gene lost 5 bases, with 12 bases spanning the gap. This CDR3 region has 13 residues. CDR3 residues: CASSTGTDYGYTF. Here the CDR3 DNA reads TGTGCCAGCAGCACCGGGACGGATTATGGCTACACCTTC. The full variable domain, in which reference TRBV9 and TRBJ1-2 provide the parts outside the CDR3, is DSGVTQTPKHLITATGQRVTLRCSPRSGDLSVYWYQQSLDQGLQFLIQYYNGEERAKGNILERFSAQQFPDLHSELNLSSLELGDSALYFCASSTGTDYGYTFGSGTRLTVV.

This clonotype was seen only a few times. The rearrangement joins TRBV20-1 to TRBJ2-1; D might be TRBD1 (6 bases). The CDR3 sequence is 15 residues long. Germline assignment: CDR1 DFQATT and CDR2 SNEGSKA (reference sequence). V dropped 5 bases and J dropped 1 base, with 15 bases sitting between them. The CDR3 DNA reads as TGCAGTGCTTCAAAAAGGGACACGTCCTACAATGAGCAGTTCTTC. Translating gives CSASKRDTSYNEQFF.

This clonotype was counted only a few times. This chain connects TRBV12-3 or TRBV12-4 to TRBJ2-5, with D tentatively TRBD2 (6 bases). V was cut by 2 bases and J by 2 bases, with 15 bases left in between. The CDR3 has 16 residues. CDR3 protein: CASSLRGRRIQETQYF. CDR3 coding DNA: TGTGCCAGCAGTTTACGAGGGAGGCGGATTCAAGAGACCCAGTACTTC.

For the CDR3, the DNA is TGTGCTAGTGGTTTGGTCGCCGGGGAGGCGGGCCTAGGAGAGCAGTTCTTC. Translation gives CASGLVAGEAGLGEQFF. J is TRBJ2-1 and V is TRBV12-5; weak D call: TRBD2 (6 bases). The V end lost 0 bases, the J end lost 10 bases, and 22 bases lay between the germline ends. Germline loops: CDR1 LGHNT, CDR2 FRNRAP. This CDR3 contains 17 residues.

This sequence joins TRBV30 and TRBJ1-2, with D possibly being TRBD1 (5 bases). The CDR3 length is 14 residues. Germline V gives CDR1 GTSNPN, CDR2 SVGIG (reference sequence). Trimming stripped 1 base from V and 0 bases from J, with 9 bases between. The DNA of the CDR3 is TGTGCCTGGAGTGGGCAGGGAGCTAACTATGGCTACACCTTC. Its translation: CAWSGQGANYGYTF. Together with reference TRBV30 and TRBJ1-2, the CDR3 gives the full variable domain: SQTIHQWPATLVQPVGSPLSLECTVEGTSNPNLYWYRQAAGRGLQLLFYSVGIGQISSEVPQNLSASRPQDRQFILSSKKLLLSDSGFYLCAWSGQGANYGYTFGSGTRLTVV.

This sequence joins TRBV10-3 and TRBJ1-2; 7 nucleotides line up with TRBD1. Germline V gene data show CDR1 as ENHRY and CDR2 as SYGVKD. The V segment lost 9 bases and the J segment 0 bases; nucleotides outside the gene matches: 7. CDR3 length: 14 residues. CDR3 region: CAIGQALTNYGYTF. Written as DNA, the CDR3 is TGTGCCATAGGACAGGCCCTAACTAACTATGGCTACACCTTC.

Only a few counts were recorded for this clonotype. J is TRBJ2-5 and V is TRBV29-1; D is uncertain. The ends were cut back, 2 bases at V and 5 bases at J, with 15 bases in the middle. The CDR3 runs 14 residues. Germline V gene sequence: CDR1 SQVTM, CDR2 ANQGSEA. The CDR3 region has the DNA TGCAGCGTTGAAAGGAGTGGGGTTGGGGAGACCCAGTACTTC. It translates to CSVERSGVGETQYF.

Note on this clonotype: At one end the junction does not follow the germline gene, possibly because of a read error. The gene calls are TRBV15 and TRBJ2-1; either TRBD1 or TRBD2 may fit D (5 bases each). Germline loops: CDR1 LNHNV, CDR2 YYDKDF (reference sequence). This CDR3 spans 15 amino acids. The CDR3 DNA is TGTGCAACCAGCAGAGATAGGGCTGGGACGGATGAGCAGTTCTTC. Its translation: CATSRDRAGTDEQFF.

The chain has TRBV12-3 or TRBV12-4 and TRBJ1-4; 10 nucleotides agree with TRBD1. With 6 bases clipped from V and 8 bases from J, the junction kept 6 bases outside the gene matches. The CDR3 totals 14 residues. The CDR3 DNA is TGTGCCAGCAGGAGGACAGGGGGTGCCGAAAAACTGTTTTTT. Protein product: CASRRTGGAEKLFF.

J is TRBJ2-7 and V is TRBV7-2; 14 positions agree with TRBD2. Per germline, CDR1 SGHTA and CDR2 FQGNSA. V lost 1 base, J lost 0 bases, and 8 bases stayed unmatched. The CDR3 extends over 19 amino acids. CDR3 residues: CASSLEGTSGRRRSYEQYF. The CDR3 region has the DNA TGTGCCAGCAGCTTAGAGGGGACTAGCGGGAGAAGGCGCTCCTACGAGCAGTACTTC. The whole variable domain, remainder taken from reference TRBV7-2 and TRBJ2-7, is GAGVSQSPSNKVTEKGKDVELRCDPISGHTALYWYRQSLGQGLEFLIYFQGNSAPDKSGLPSDRFSAERTGGSVSTLTIQRTQQEDSAVYLCASSLEGTSGRRRSYEQYFGPGTRLTVT.

V usage is TRBV5-6 and J usage is TRBJ2-6; no reliable D call. Germline CDR1 is SGHDT and CDR2 is YYEEEE. Trimming removed 4 bases from V and 3 bases from J, with 23 bases in between. The CDR3 length is 19 residues. Here the CDR3 DNA reads TGTGCCAGCAGCGCCGAGACAATGTCGGTCTCGGGTGGGGCCAACGTCCTGACTTTC. Translated: CASSAETMSVSGGANVLTF.

Comments on this clonotype: A read error is possible here, since a much larger clone lies one base away. The chain joins TRBV5-1 to TRBJ2-7, with D perhaps matching TRBD2 (8 bases). CDR3 size: 13 residues. Per the germline V gene, CDR1 is SGHRS and CDR2 is YFSETQ. CDR3 sequence: CVSSGGQFYEQYF. In nucleotides, the CDR3 is TGCGTCAGCAGCGGGGGACAGTTCTACGAGCAGTACTTC.

In this sample, this clonotype turned up a few times. This chain connects TRBV20-1 to TRBJ2-5; D remains unclear. V lost 3 bases and J lost 6, with 11 bases in between. The CDR3 has 12 amino acids. CDR1 and CDR2 from the germline V gene are DFQATT and SNEGSKA (reference sequence). The chain's CDR3 is CSASQAMKTQYF. In DNA, the CDR3 is TGCAGTGCTAGTCAGGCCATGAAGACCCAGTACTTC.

This clonotype has a handful of counts. The chain combines TRBV5-5 with TRBJ1-1; D is unresolved. The CDR3 is made up of 14 amino acids. CDR1 is SGHKS, CDR2 YYEKEE, per germline (reference sequence). Trimming shortened V by 2 bases and J by 1 base, and 9 bases separated the two germline ends. CDR3 sequence (DNA): TGTGCCAGCAGCTTCCGTCGACAGAACACTGAAGCTTTCTTT. Residues: CASSFRRQNTEAFF.

This clonotype was found once. The rearrangement links TRBV6-1 to TRBJ1-6; no clear D. The germline CDR1 and CDR2 sequences are MNHNS and SASEGT. The V gene lost 6 bases and the J gene lost 14 bases, with 14 bases spanning the gap. The CDR3 spans 12 residues. DNA of the CDR3: TGTGCCAGCAGCCACGCGCCCGGGGCCCTCCACTTT. It encodes CASSHAPGALHF.

This chain links TRBV10-3 with TRBJ2-1; D unclear. This CDR3 contains 15 residues. The V end lost 4 bases, the J end lost 2 bases, and 12 bases lay between the germline ends. Germline V lookup: CDR1 ENHRY, CDR2 SYGVKD. The CDR3 DNA sequence: TGTGCCATCAGTGTAGGGTCGAACCCCTACAATGAGCAGTTCTTC. Its protein is CAISVGSNPYNEQFF.

The chain has TRBV7-2 and TRBJ2-2, with D maybe TRBD1 (5 bases). Trimming removed 6 bases at V and 1 base at J, with 6 bases between. From germline, CDR1 is SGHTA and CDR2 FQGNSA. The CDR3 is 13 amino acids. CDR3 bases: TGTGCCAGCAGGACAGTGAACACCGGGGAGCTGTTTTTT. Translating gives CASRTVNTGELFF.

This clonotype showed up just a few times. The chain joins TRBV4-1 to TRBJ2-1; no firm D call. Per the germline V gene, CDR1 is MGHRA and CDR2 is YSYEKL. Trimming cost V 4 bases and J 5 bases, with 3 bases left between them. The CDR3 covers 11 residues. In DNA, the CDR3 is TGCGCCAGCAGCCGGGACAATGAGCAGTTCTTC. Its translation is CASSRDNEQFF.

The rearrangement uses TRBV5-1 and TRBJ2-1; D remains unclear. V lost 7 bases to trimming and J lost 4 bases, with 15 bases between them. Looked up from germline, CDR1 is SGHRS and CDR2 is YFSETQ. CDR3 length equals 14 residues. The CDR3 loop is CASSPGGEYNEQFF. In DNA, the CDR3 is TGCGCCAGCTCCCCGGGTGGGGAATACAATGAGCAGTTCTTC.

This clonotype showed up many times. The rearrangement links TRBV5-1 to TRBJ2-3; possible D gene TRBD2, 6 bases. Germline CDR1 and CDR2: SGHRS and YFSETQ. The V end lost 7 bases, the J end lost 9 bases, and 18 bases lay between the germline ends. The CDR3 runs to 13 residues. The CDR3 DNA reads as TGCGCCAGCGGACTAAAGGGTAGGGAGACGCAGTATTTT. Its protein is CASGLKGRETQYF. Using reference TRBV5-1 and TRBJ2-3 for the parts outside the CDR3, the full variable domain is KAGVTQTPRYLIKTRGQQVTLSCSPISGHRSVSWYQQTPGQGLQFLFEYFSETQRNKGNFPGRFSGRQFSNSRSEMNVSTLELGDSALYLCASGLKGRETQYFGPGTRLTVL.

There are a few counts of this clonotype. This chain joins TRBV20-1 and TRBJ1-5; 7 bases match TRBD1. Germline V lookup: CDR1 DFQATT, CDR2 SNEGSKA (reference sequence). The V gene end was trimmed by 3 bases and the J gene end by 1 base; junction bases not matched to a gene: 9. The CDR3 runs to 16 residues. CDR3: CSARAPTGVSNQPQHF. In DNA form, the CDR3 reads TGCAGTGCTAGGGCCCCCACAGGGGTGAGCAATCAGCCCCAGCATTTT.

The table lists this clonotype with many counts. This chain joins TRBV19 and TRBJ1-1, with a weak D call TRBD1 (5 bases). V was cut by 6 bases and J by 1 base, with 18 bases left in between. The CDR3 has 16 residues. The V gene's germline CDR1 is LNHDA and CDR2 SQIVND (reference sequence). The chain's CDR3 is CASRSGTAGKNTEAFF. For the CDR3, the DNA is TGTGCCAGTAGATCGGGGACTGCAGGAAAGAACACTGAAGCTTTCTTT.

The chain employs TRBV6-5 and TRBJ1-2; D ambiguous. Germline lookup yields CDR1 MNHEY and CDR2 SVGAGI. With 0 bases removed from V and 6 bases from J, the gap between germline ends came to 11 bases. The CDR3 contains 14 residues. CDR3 sequence (DNA): TGTGCCAGCAGTTACTCGAATATTGGTGATGGCTACACCTTC. This gives the protein CASSYSNIGDGYTF.

This clonotype was detected a few times. The chain recombines TRBV4-1 with TRBJ2-1, with 12 bases identical to TRBD2. V lost 3 bases to trimming and J lost 8 bases; unmatched junction nucleotides: 11. Germline values: CDR1 MGHRA, CDR2 YSYEKL. The CDR3 length is 17 residues. In DNA form, the CDR3 reads TGCGCCAGCAGCCAGGAAAGGGGGACTAGCGGGTTCGATGAGCAGTTCTTC. Translated, it gives CASSQERGTSGFDEQFF.

There are many counts of this clonotype. CDR3 sequence: CASSLVASGSGEQFF. The CDR3 nucleotides are TGTGCCAGCAGCTTAGTCGCTAGCGGGAGCGGTGAGCAGTTCTTC. The chain combines TRBV7-6 with TRBJ2-1, with 10 nucleotides matching TRBD2. With 1 base clipped from V and 9 bases from J, the junction kept 6 bases outside the gene matches. The CDR3 sequence is 15 residues long. Germline CDR1 reads SGHVS; CDR2 reads FNYEAQ.

V usage is TRBV5-1 and J usage is TRBJ2-1, with TRBD2 identical over 14 bases. Germline V lookup: CDR1 SGHRS, CDR2 YFSETQ. Trimming cost V 3 bases and J 9 bases; bases outside gene matches: 5. The CDR3 sequence is 15 residues long. The DNA for the CDR3 is TGCGCCAGCAGCTCGGGACTAGCGGGAGTGGTTGAGCAGTTCTTC. This sequence encodes CASSSGLAGVVEQFF.

This clonotype was seen at least ten times. The chain recombines TRBV7-9 with TRBJ2-3; D is perhaps TRBD2 (5 bases). V was shortened by 4 bases and J by 10 bases, with 9 bases between the two germline ends. This CDR3 has 11 amino acids. Germline V CDR1 and CDR2: SEHNR, FQNEAQ (reference sequence). The CDR3 region is CASSSSGSQYF. The CDR3 nucleotides are TGTGCCAGCAGCTCGTCGGGGTCGCAGTATTTT.

The chain carries TRBV29-1 and TRBJ1-4, with 7 bases matching TRBD1. Looked up from germline, CDR1 is SQVTM and CDR2 is ANQGSEA. CDR3 length: 14 residues. V lost 4 bases, J lost 8 bases, and 10 bases stayed unmatched. CDR3 nucleotide sequence: TGCAGCGTTGGTCGTTCAGGGGGAGGGGAAAAACTGTTTTTT. It codes for CSVGRSGGGEKLFF.

This clonotype has more than one count but fewer than ten. The chain joins TRBV29-1 to TRBJ2-1; 10 positions match TRBD2. The germline V gene has CDR1 SQVTM and CDR2 ANQGSEA. V was clipped by 4 bases and J by 0 bases; unmatched bases: 3. The CDR3 has 15 residues. The CDR3 sequence is CSVASGRVSYNEQFF. CDR3 bases: TGCAGCGTTGCTAGCGGGAGAGTCTCCTACAATGAGCAGTTCTTC.